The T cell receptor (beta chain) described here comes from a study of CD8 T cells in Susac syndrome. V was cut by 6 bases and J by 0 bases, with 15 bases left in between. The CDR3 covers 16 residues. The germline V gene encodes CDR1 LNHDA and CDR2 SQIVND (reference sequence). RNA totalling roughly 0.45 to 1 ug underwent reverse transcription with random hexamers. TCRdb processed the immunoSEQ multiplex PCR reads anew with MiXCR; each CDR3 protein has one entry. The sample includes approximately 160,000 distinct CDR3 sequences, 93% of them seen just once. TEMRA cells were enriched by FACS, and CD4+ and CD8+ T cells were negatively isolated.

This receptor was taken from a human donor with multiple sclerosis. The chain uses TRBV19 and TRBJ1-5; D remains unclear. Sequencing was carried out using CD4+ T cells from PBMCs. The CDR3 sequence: CASRSLAGISNQPQHF. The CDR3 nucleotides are TGTGCCAGTAGATCCCTGGCGGGGATTAGCAATCAGCCCCAGCATTTT.